These T cell receptor beta chains were read from a single sample in a study of long-term antiretroviral therapy in people with HIV. The table came from immunoSEQ multiplex PCR; TCRdb's copy has only in-frame clones and leaves some out. The table lists about 24,000 clones, roughly 88% of them singletons, with roughly 2.3% in the top ten. The sequencing here drew on unsorted PBMCs, taken 3 years after starting antiretroviral therapy. The receptors originated from a man aged 50-60 years with HIV. Both conserved end residues are part of each CDR3. Fields, in order: D gene, V gene, clone size, J gene, CDR3 DNA, CDR3 protein. D genes are given only for firm matches. Part of the rows lack a size; the others show once, few, many or a class for expanded clones.

TRBD2	TRBV19	.	TRBJ2-7	TGTGCCAGTCGGGACGGGGGGAGCTCCTACGAGCAGTACTTC	CASRDGGSSYEQYF
.	TRBV5-6	once	TRBJ2-1	TGTGCCAGCAGCTTGGTTGACCTGGCCAGGGAGCAGTTCTTC	CASSLVDLAREQFF
TRBD1	TRBV30	.	TRBJ1-5	TGTGCCTGTTCGGGAGGGGGCCTTCCCTATCCTAGCAATCAGCCCCAGCATTTT	CACSGGGLPYPSNQPQHF
TRBD2	TRBV4-3	once	TRBJ2-7	TGCGCCAGCAGCTTCAACGACCGGGGGGCCTACGAGCAGTACTTC	CASSFNDRGAYEQYF
.	TRBV7-2	.	TRBJ2-2	TGTGCTGTCGGGTCCAGGGAGAACACCGGGGAGCTGTTTTTT	CAVGSRENTGELFF
.	TRBV4-1	once	TRBJ2-5	TGCGCCAGCAGCCATTTTAGGAGTAAACAAGAGACCCAGTACTTC	CASSHFRSKQETQYF
TRBD1	TRBV7-8	.	TRBJ1-3	TGTGCCAGCAGCGCAGGGACAGGGGCTGGAAACACCATATATTTT	CASSAGTGAGNTIYF
.	TRBV19	.	TRBJ1-2	TGTGCCAGTAGTATAATGGGGGCGGTTAACTATGGCTACACCTTC	CASSIMGAVNYGYTF
TRBD1	TRBV4-1	.	TRBJ2-1	TGCGCCAGCAGCCAGCCGACAGGGGATTATCTGTTCTTC	CASSQPTGDYLFF
.	TRBV11-2	.	TRBJ2-5	TGTGCCAGCAGCCCCCGGCAGGGCATCACGCAAGAGACCCAGTACTTC	CASSPRQGITQETQYF
.	TRBV7-2	few	TRBJ1-6	TGTGCCAGCAGCTTAGAGGGGGTGGGAGGTAGTGGCTATAATTCACCCCTCCACTTT	CASSLEGVGGSGYNSPLHF
.	TRBV7-2	.	TRBJ2-7	TGTGCCAGCAGCCTGCCTCTTAGGGGCACCTACGAGCAGTACTTC	CASSLPLRGTYEQYF
TRBD2	TRBV5-1	.	TRBJ2-3	TGCGCCAGCAGCGCCGGACTAGCCTCAGATACGCAGTATTTT	CASSAGLASDTQYF
.	TRBV6-5	.	TRBJ2-7	TGTGCCAGCAGTTACCGAAACCCCACAGGGTACGAGCAGTACTTC	CASSYRNPTGYEQYF
.	TRBV9	.	TRBJ1-1	TGTGCCAGCAGCGTAGGCGTAGGATGGGGAACTGAAGCTTTCTTT	CASSVGVGWGTEAFF
.	TRBV7-6	few	TRBJ1-5	TGTGCCAGCAGCTTAGCGGGGCACGATAGCAATCAGCCCCAGCATTTT	CASSLAGHDSNQPQHF
.	TRBV18	once	TRBJ2-5	TGTGCCAGCGGACTACAAGAGACCCAGTACTTC	CASGLQETQYF
.	TRBV6-1	.	TRBJ2-7	TGTGCCAGCAGTGACCCCTGGGCCAGGGTCTCCTACGAGCAGTACTTC	CASSDPWARVSYEQYF
.	TRBV7-2	.	TRBJ1-5	TGTGCCAGCAGCTTATTTTCGGGACAGCCCCAGCATTTT	CASSLFSGQPQHF
.	TRBV7-2	.	TRBJ2-2	TGTGCCAGCAGCTTATACGGAACCGGGGAGCTGTTTTTT	CASSLYGTGELFF
.	TRBV18	.	TRBJ1-1	TGTGCCAGCTCACCTTCGGGGGGTGGTAACACTGAAGCTTTCTTT	CASSPSGGGNTEAFF
TRBD1	TRBV5-4	.	TRBJ1-4	TGTGCCAGCAGTCCTCAGGGGGCTAATGATGAAAAACTGTTTTTT	CASSPQGANDEKLFF
TRBD2	TRBV5-5	.	TRBJ2-7	TGTGCCAGCAGCTTGGTTAAGACTAGCGGGGGGCCCGCGAGCTCCTACGAGCAGTACTTC	CASSLVKTSGGPASSYEQYF
.	TRBV18	.	TRBJ1-3	TGTGCCAGCTCACCAGCTCAGAACTCTGGAAACACCATATATTTT	CASSPAQNSGNTIYF
.	TRBV7-9	.	TRBJ2-3	TGTGCCAGCAGCTTAGCGGCAACAGATACGCAGTATTTT	CASSLAATDTQYF
.	TRBV19	.	TRBJ1-5	TGTGCCAGTAGTATAAAATCGTCCAGGGCCAATCAGCCCCAGCATTTT	CASSIKSSRANQPQHF
TRBD1	TRBV5-1	.	TRBJ1-1	TGCGCCAGCAGCCCAGGGGGCGAATATGAAGCTTTCTTT	CASSPGGEYEAFF
.	TRBV18	.	TRBJ1-1	TGTGCCAGCCATCAAGAGAACACTGAAGCTTTCTTT	CASHQENTEAFF
.	TRBV2	.	TRBJ2-7	TGTGCCAGCGGCGCTAGGGGGGGCCCCGACGAGCAGTACTTC	CASGARGGPDEQYF
.	TRBV30	.	TRBJ1-1	TGTGCCTGGATCACCGGCCCGGGAGGCAGCCCTAGCGGTGAAGCTTTCTTT	CAWITGPGGSPSGEAFF
TRBD1	TRBV7-9	.	TRBJ2-1	TGTGCCAGCAGCTCTGGACAGGGGGTTCCCTCCTACAATGAGCAGTTCTTC	CASSSGQGVPSYNEQFF
TRBD1	TRBV28	once	TRBJ1-1	TGTGCCAGCAGTTACCACAGGGGCCTGAACACTGAAGCTTTCTTT	CASSYHRGLNTEAFF
.	TRBV2	.	TRBJ2-5	TGTGCCAGCAGTGAATCACTGTCAGATATTGACCAAGAGACCCAGTACTTC	CASSESLSDIDQETQYF
TRBD1	TRBV4-1	.	TRBJ2-7	TGCGCCAGCAGCCTAATGGGCGGGACAGGGGTCGGCGAGCAGTACTTC	CASSLMGGTGVGEQYF
TRBD1	TRBV7-2	.	TRBJ2-1	TGTGCCAGCAGCTTAACCGGACAGGGCTATGAGCAGTTCTTC	CASSLTGQGYEQFF
TRBD2	TRBV28	.	TRBJ2-7	TGTGCCAGCAGGGGTTCGTCTCCCGGGACTAGCGGCAGGGCGGCCTACGAGCAGTACTTC	CASRGSSPGTSGRAAYEQYF
TRBD2	TRBV19	.	TRBJ2-1	TGTGCCAGTAGTATCCTAGCGGGGGATGTAAGCAATGAGCAGTTCTTC	CASSILAGDVSNEQFF
.	TRBV5-1	.	TRBJ2-7	TGCGCCAGCAGCTTGGAATTCGGGGGGCTTTACGAGCAGTACTTC	CASSLEFGGLYEQYF
TRBD1	TRBV18	.	TRBJ1-3	TGTGCCAGCTCACCCTACTCTCGACAGGGTGGCGGCTCTGGAAACACCATATATTTT	CASSPYSRQGGGSGNTIYF
TRBD2	TRBV7-2	.	TRBJ2-5	TGTGCCAGCAGCTTTGGAGGGAGGGCCCGGGAGACCCAGTACTTC	CASSFGGRARETQYF
.	TRBV6-1	.	TRBJ1-1	TGTGCCAGCAGTGACGGGTGGAACACTGAAGCTTTCTTT	CASSDGWNTEAFF
TRBD1	TRBV19	once	TRBJ1-6	TGTGCCAGTAGTGGAGACAGGGGTAAGGATTCACCCCTCCACTTT	CASSGDRGKDSPLHF
TRBD2	TRBV6-6	.	TRBJ2-3	TGTGCCAGCACCCGACGGCGGGAGGTCGGAGATACGCAGTATTTT	CASTRRREVGDTQYF
TRBD2	TRBV5-5	.	TRBJ2-3	TGTGCCAGCAGCTACGGACTAGCGGGAGGGAGCACAGATACGCAGTATTTT	CASSYGLAGGSTDTQYF
.	TRBV6-1	.	TRBJ2-7	TGTGCCAGCAAGCCCCGGGGCAGCCTAGATACGCAGTACTTC	CASKPRGSLDTQYF
.	TRBV6-6	.	TRBJ2-1	TGTGCCAGCAGTTACAGCCGGGGCTGGGTCTACAATGAGCAGTTCTTC	CASSYSRGWVYNEQFF